This section outlines one TCR beta chain sequence together with its context. The junction differs from germline at one of its ends, possibly a read error. This entry belongs to a study of cytomegalovirus exposure and HLA in healthy donors. The CDR3 runs 16 residues. Germline CDR1 reads SGHTA; CDR2 reads FQGNSA. The PCR made use of 60 Vbeta and 13 Jbeta primers. Sequenced by immunoSEQ multiplex PCR; TCRdb stores in-frame clones only, minus some. Altogether 60,000 to 70,000 clones are present, around 80% being singletons, with the ten largest covering roughly 2.9%. The chain recombines TRBV7-2 with TRBJ2-2; 12 bases align to TRBD2. The sequence was collected from a woman in her twenties or thirties in good health and CMV-seronegative. The sequencing sample was made of PBMCs. The CDR3 spells CASSSRLAGARGKLFF. The CDR3 DNA reads as TGTGCCAGCAGCTCAAGACTAGCGGGGGCCCGCGGGAAGCTGTTTTTT.